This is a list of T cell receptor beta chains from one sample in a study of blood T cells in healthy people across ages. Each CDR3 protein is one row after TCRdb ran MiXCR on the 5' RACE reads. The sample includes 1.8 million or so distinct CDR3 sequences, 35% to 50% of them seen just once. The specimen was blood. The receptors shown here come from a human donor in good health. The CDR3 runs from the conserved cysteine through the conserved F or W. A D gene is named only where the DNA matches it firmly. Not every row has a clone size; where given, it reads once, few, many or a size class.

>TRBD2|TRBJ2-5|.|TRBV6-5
CASSYLGLAGYIKETQYF
TGTGCCAGCAGTTATTTAGGACTAGCGGGCTACATAAAAGAGACCCAGTACTTC
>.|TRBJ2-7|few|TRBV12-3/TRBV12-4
CASSDPGLGSYEQYF
TGTGCCAGCAGTGATCCGGGACTGGGTAGCTACGAGCAGTACTTC
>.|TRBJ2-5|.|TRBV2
CASNIRMRGETQYF
TGTGCCAGCAACATCCGGATGCGCGGAGAGACCCAGTACTTC
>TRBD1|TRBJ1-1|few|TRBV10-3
CAISERPTGENTEAFF
TGTGCCATCAGTGAGAGACCAACAGGGGAGAACACTGAAGCTTTCTTT
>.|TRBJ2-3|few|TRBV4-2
CASSQEAPAGTDTQYF
TGTGCCAGCAGCCAAGAAGCCCCAGCGGGCACAGATACGCAGTATTTT
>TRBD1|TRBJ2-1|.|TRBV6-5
CASRTTGNEQFF
TGTGCCAGCAGAACGACAGGGAATGAGCAGTTCTTC
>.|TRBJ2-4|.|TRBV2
CASKGGAGKNIQYF
TGTGCCAGCAAAGGGGGCGCGGGGAAAAACATTCAGTACTTC
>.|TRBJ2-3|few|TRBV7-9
CASSFWPSEDTQYF
TGTGCCAGCAGCTTCTGGCCCTCGGAAGATACGCAGTATTTT
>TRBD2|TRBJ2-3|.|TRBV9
CASSVEAGLRTQYF
TGTGCCAGCAGCGTAGAAGCGGGACTCCGAACGCAGTATTTT
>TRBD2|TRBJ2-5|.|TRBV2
CASSEGLAGLGGGTQYF
TGTGCCAGCAGTGAGGGGCTAGCGGGCCTCGGAGGAGGGACCCAGTACTTC
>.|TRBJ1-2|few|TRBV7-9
CASSLVMGAGYTF
TGTGCCAGCAGCTTGGTCATGGGGGCTGGCTACACCTTC
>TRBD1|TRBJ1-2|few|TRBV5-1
CASSLAVTGVYGYTF
TGCGCCAGCAGCTTGGCCGTGACAGGGGTCTATGGCTACACCTTC
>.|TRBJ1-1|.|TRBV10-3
CAISSTEPGLIHLNTEAFF
TGTGCCATCAGCAGTACTGAGCCGGGCCTCATACACCTGAACACTGAAGCTTTCTTT
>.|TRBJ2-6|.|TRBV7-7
CASSPSGGLQLLTF
TGTGCCAGCAGCCCCTCGGGCGGGTTGCAACTCCTGACTTTC
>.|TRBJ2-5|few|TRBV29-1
CSVGVSGSRETQYF
TGCAGCGTGGGGGTCTCAGGGTCGCGAGAGACCCAGTACTTC
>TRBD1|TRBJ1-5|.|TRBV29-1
CSVTDRARSDTQHF
TGCAGCGTCACGGACAGGGCGCGTTCAGATACGCAGCATTTT
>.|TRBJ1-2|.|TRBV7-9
CASNNGRFSGYTF
TGTGCCAGCAACAACGGCCGCTTTAGTGGCTACACCTTC
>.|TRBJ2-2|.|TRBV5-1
CASSVTDSTGELFF
TGCGCCAGCAGCGTGACCGACTCCACCGGGGAGCTGTTTTTT
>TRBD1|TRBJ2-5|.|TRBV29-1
CSVTGTGVIETQYF
TGCAGCGTAACCGGGACAGGGGTTATCGAGACCCAGTACTTC
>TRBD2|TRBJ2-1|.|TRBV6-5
CASRDGLALYNEQFF
TGTGCCAGCAGAGACGGACTAGCGTTATACAATGAGCAGTTCTTC
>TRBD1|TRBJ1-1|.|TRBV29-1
CSVEPGQLNTEAFF
TGCAGCGTTGAACCGGGACAGTTGAACACTGAAGCTTTCTTT
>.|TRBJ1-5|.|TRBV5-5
CASSFGGTQGGNQPQHF
TGTGCCAGCAGCTTCGGGGGGACACAGGGAGGGAATCAGCCCCAGCATTTT